These 7 T cell receptor beta chains share one sample of origin, sequenced in a study of T cell repertoires in cytomegalovirus infection (dated 2019 in TCRdb). The sample's treatment or condition label, decoded: in vitro stimulation with specific CMV peptide epitopes to enrich CMV-specific T cells. Their cognate antigens are unknown. Sequencing relied on an Illumina HiSeq 1500. Through fastp at Q25 and MiXCR, TCRdb rebuilt clones from the public reads, retaining in-frame beta chains. Each entry merges the rows of one CDR3 protein and shows their most common DNA and genes. The sample yields about 830,000 distinct CDR3 sequences; around a third were counted once. The ten top clones hold roughly 12% of the sample. Here the sequenced sample was cultured CD8+ T cells from PBMCs, taken from culture after CMV antigen stimulation. These TCRs come from a human donor in good health (CMV status not recorded). Some clones in this sample may be carry-over from other donors' samples.

The chain links TRBV4-3 to TRBJ2-2; 11 bases fit TRBD2. Trimming removed 0 bases from V and 0 bases from J; junction bases left unmatched: 6. In germline, CDR1 is LGHNA, CDR2 YSLEER. This CDR3 has 19 amino acids. In DNA, the CDR3 is TGCGCCAGCAGCCAAGATCGTCTAGCGGGGGGATCGAACACCGGGGAGCTGTTTTTT. Protein: CASSQDRLAGGSNTGELFF.

The genes are TRBV27 and TRBJ1-1; TRBD1 is a possible D gene (5 bases). CDR3 length: 13 residues. CDR1 MNHEY and CDR2 SMNVEV come from the germline V gene (reference sequence). V gave up 0 bases and J gave up 8 bases, with 10 bases separating them. The CDR3 DNA reads TGTGCCAGCAGTTTATCGAGGGGTGCGGAAGCTTTCTTT. It is translated as CASSLSRGAEAFF.

CDR3 sequence: CASSLAGHTTNYGYTF. As DNA, the CDR3 is TGTGCCAGCAGCTTGGCTGGACATACCACTAACTATGGCTACACCTTC. The chain recombines TRBV7-9 with TRBJ1-2, with TRBD1 as a possible D gene (5 bases). There are 16 residues in the CDR3. Deletions cut 3 bases from V and 0 bases from J, with 14 bases between. Germline V gene lookup returns CDR1 SEHNR and CDR2 FQNEAQ (reference sequence). Using reference TRBV7-9 and TRBJ1-2 for the parts outside the CDR3, the full variable domain is DTGVSQNPRHKITKRGQNVTFRCDPISEHNRLYWYRQTLGQGPEFLTYFQNEAQLEKSRLLSDRFSAERPKGSFSTLEIQRTEQGDSAMYLCASSLAGHTTNYGYTFGSGTRLTVV.

This clonotype was seen a handful of times. The chain couples TRBV11-2 to TRBJ2-7; unclear D gene. The CDR3 has 13 residues. The germline V and J ends were trimmed by 6 bases and 2 bases, with 11 bases remaining between them. Germline values: CDR1 SGHAT, CDR2 FQNNGV. The CDR3 sequence is CASSLMGTYEQYV. The DNA for the CDR3 is TGTGCCAGCAGTCTCATGGGGACCTACGAGCAGTACGTC.

This rearrangement joins TRBV7-2 to TRBJ2-1; D gene unclear. The CDR3 totals 13 residues. Germline values: CDR1 SGHTA, CDR2 FQGNSA. Trimming took off 7 bases at V and 1 base at J, with 8 bases between the two ends. CDR3: CASNQLSYNEQFF. In nucleotides, the CDR3 is TGTGCCAGCAACCAGCTATCCTACAATGAGCAGTTCTTC.

This clonotype was seen a few times. V usage is TRBV4-1 and J usage is TRBJ1-1; possibly TRBD1 for D (5 bases). The germline V gene has CDR1 MGHRA and CDR2 YSYEKL. The CDR3 extends over 14 amino acids. Trimming took off 3 bases at V and 2 bases at J, with 10 bases between the two ends. The CDR3 DNA follows: TGCGCCAGCAGCCAGACAGATTTTAACACTGAAGCTTTCTTT. Encoded protein: CASSQTDFNTEAFF.

The chain couples TRBV24-1 to TRBJ2-1; TRBD2 matches 15 bases. V trimming: 3 bases; J trimming: 4 bases; junction bases outside the gene matches: 15. Germline CDR1 KGHDR, CDR2 SFDVKD. The CDR3 runs 21 residues. In DNA form, the CDR3 reads TGTGCCACCAGTGATGAAGGACTAGCGGGGGGGTTAAAGGAAGTTTACAATGAGCAGTTCTTC. It codes for CATSDEGLAGGLKEVYNEQFF.